This T cell receptor beta chain comes out of a study of OX40 agonist ivuxolimab in advanced cancers. With autoimmune disease history or systemic immunosuppression, patients were excluded. TCRdb's copy holds only in-frame clones and misses some; the assay was immunoSEQ multiplex PCR. This table holds nearly 20,000 clones, roughly 85% found once. The germline V and J ends were trimmed by 5 bases and 3 bases, with 8 bases remaining between them. The CDR3 has 13 residues. CDR1 and CDR2 (germline): SGHTA, FQGTGA. This sequence joins TRBV7-3 and TRBJ1-3; no definite D call. The starting material was CD4+ or CD8+ T cells sorted from blood, obtained in a trial of the OX40 agonist ivuxolimab. This receptor was taken from an adult with an advanced solid tumor such as melanoma, head and neck, liver or kidney cancer. The CDR3 bases are TGTGCCAGCAGCCCCGAAGGTGGAAACACCATATATTTT. Translation: CASSPEGGNTIYF.